This TCR beta chain was identified in a study of blood T cell repertoires in COVID-19. For the study at large: The origin of the acute and convalescent COVID-19 samples was the United States, Italy and Spain. T cells, B-cell-depleted T cells, or PBMCs provided the cDNA or gDNA that served as material.

CDR1 is MNHEY and CDR2 is SVGEGT in the germline V gene. This CDR3 spans 12 amino acids. V lost 2 bases, J lost 4 bases, and 5 bases lay in between. Per the study methods: Reference gene primer amplification yielded estimated nucleated cell counts. Repertoires were generated with immunoSEQ multiplex PCR, while TCRdb's copy carries only in-frame clones and drops some. V and J calls and clone size are as listed in that table; D and trimming were resolved from the DNA. The sample holds more than 250,000 clones; around 87% are singletons and the top ten take around 2.1%. The chain employs TRBV6-2 or TRBV6-3 and TRBJ2-5; no clear D. The sample was peripheral blood. The TCR comes from a woman aged 30 to 39 who had recovered from COVID-19. CDR3 amino acids: CASSYRRETQYF. DNA for the CDR3: TGTGCCAGCAGTTACCGCAGAGAGACCCAGTACTTC.